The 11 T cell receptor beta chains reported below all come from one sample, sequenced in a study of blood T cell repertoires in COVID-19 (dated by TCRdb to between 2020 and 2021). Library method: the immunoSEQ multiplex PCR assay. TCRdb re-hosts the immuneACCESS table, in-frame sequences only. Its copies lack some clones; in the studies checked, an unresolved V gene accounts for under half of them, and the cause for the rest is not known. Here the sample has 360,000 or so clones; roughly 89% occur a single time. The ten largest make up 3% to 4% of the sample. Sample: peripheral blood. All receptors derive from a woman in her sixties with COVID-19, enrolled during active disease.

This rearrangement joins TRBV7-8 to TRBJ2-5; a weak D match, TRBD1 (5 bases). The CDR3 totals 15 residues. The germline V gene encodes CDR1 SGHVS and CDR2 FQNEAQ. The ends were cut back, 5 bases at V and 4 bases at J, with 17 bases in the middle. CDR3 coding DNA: TGTGCCAGCAGCCGACAGCCTACAGGAATAGAGACCCAGTACTTC. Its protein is CASSRQPTGIETQYF.

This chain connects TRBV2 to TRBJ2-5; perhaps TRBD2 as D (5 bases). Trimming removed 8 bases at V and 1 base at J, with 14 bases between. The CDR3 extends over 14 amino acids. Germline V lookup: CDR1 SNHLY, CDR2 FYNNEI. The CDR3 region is CASQRVLAQETQYF. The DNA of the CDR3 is TGTGCCAGCCAGAGGGTTCTGGCCCAAGAGACCCAGTACTTC.

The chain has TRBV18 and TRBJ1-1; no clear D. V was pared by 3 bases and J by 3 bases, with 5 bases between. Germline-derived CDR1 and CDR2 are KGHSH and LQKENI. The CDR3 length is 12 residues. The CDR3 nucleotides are TGTGCCAGCTCACCCCGGTACACTGAAGCTTTCTTT. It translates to CASSPRYTEAFF. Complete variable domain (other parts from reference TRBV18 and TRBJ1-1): NAGVMQNPRHLVRRRGQEARLRCSPMKGHSHVYWYRQLPEEGLKFMVYLQKENIIDESGMPKERFSAEFPKEGPSILRIQQVVRGDSAAYFCASSPRYTEAFFGQGTRLTVV.

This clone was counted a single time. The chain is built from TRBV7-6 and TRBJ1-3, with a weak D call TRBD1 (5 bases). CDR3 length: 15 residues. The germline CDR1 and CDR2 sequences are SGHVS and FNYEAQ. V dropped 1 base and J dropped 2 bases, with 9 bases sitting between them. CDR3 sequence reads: CASSLEGRAGNTIYF. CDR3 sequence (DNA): TGTGCCAGCAGCTTAGAAGGCAGGGCTGGAAACACCATATATTTT.

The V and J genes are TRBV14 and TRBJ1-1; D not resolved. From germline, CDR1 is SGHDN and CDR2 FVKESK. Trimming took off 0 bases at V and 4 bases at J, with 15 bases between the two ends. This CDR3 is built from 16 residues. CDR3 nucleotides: TGTGCCAGCAGCCAAGATCGAGGCGCTATCTCCACTGAAGCTTTCTTT. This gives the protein CASSQDRGAISTEAFF.

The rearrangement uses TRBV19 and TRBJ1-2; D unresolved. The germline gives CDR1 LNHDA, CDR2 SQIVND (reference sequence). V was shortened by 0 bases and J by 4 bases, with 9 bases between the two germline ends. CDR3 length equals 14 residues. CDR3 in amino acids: CASSIDMRGYGYTF. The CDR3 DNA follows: TGTGCCAGTAGTATAGACATGAGAGGCTATGGCTACACCTTC.

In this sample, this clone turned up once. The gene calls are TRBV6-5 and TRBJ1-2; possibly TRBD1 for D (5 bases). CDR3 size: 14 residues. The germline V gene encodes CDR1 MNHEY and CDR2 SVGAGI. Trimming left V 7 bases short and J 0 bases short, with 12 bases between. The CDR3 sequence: CASISGGTNYGYTF. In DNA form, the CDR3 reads TGTGCCAGCATTTCCGGGGGGACTAACTATGGCTACACCTTC.

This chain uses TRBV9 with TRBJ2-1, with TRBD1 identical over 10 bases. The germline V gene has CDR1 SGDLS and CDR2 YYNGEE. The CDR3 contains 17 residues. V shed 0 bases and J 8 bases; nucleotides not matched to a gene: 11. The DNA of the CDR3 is TGTGCCAGCAGCGTAGCCAGGACAGGGGGGATGGGGGATGAGCAGTTCTTC. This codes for CASSVARTGGMGDEQFF.

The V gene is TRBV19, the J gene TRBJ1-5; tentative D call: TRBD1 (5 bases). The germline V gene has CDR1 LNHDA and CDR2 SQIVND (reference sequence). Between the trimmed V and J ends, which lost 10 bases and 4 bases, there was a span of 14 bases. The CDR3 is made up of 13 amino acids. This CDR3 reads CATTGEFNQPQHF. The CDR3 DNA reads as TGTGCCACTACGGGGGAGTTTAATCAGCCCCAGCATTTT.

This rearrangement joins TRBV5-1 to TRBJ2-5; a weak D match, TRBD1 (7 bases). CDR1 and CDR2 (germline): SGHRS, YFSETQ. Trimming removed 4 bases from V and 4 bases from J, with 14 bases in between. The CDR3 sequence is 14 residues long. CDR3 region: CASSPGGTGETQYF. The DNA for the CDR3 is TGCGCCAGCAGCCCAGGGGGGACGGGAGAGACCCAGTACTTC. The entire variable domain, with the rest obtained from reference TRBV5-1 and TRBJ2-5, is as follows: KAGVTQTPRYLIKTRGQQVTLSCSPISGHRSVSWYQQTPGQGLQFLFEYFSETQRNKGNFPGRFSGRQFSNSRSEMNVSTLELGDSALYLCASSPGGTGETQYFGPGTRLLVL.

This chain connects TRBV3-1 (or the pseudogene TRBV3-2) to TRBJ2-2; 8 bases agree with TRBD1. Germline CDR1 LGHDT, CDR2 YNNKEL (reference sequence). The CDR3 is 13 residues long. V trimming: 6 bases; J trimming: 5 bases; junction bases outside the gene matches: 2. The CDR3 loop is CASRRQGTGELFF. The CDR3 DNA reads TGTGCCAGCAGGCGACAGGGGACCGGGGAGCTGTTTTTT.